This T cell receptor (beta chain) was identified during a study of T cell clonality in common variable immunodeficiency. This clone turned up a few times. Antigen: not known. A much larger clone differs from this one at a single base, so this may be a read error. The read gets to within 3 residues of the CDR3 end, and the germline J gene fills in the rest. Here immunoSEQ multiplex PCR was the method, and the copy in TCRdb shows in-frame clones only, minus some. The data show some 38,000 clones, with none appearing a single time. Study-wide points: Patient heterogeneity in the CVID cohort limited correlations between repertoire features and clinical complications.

In germline, CDR1 is SGHVS, CDR2 FQNEAQ. This CDR3 is built from 15 residues. This clonotype originated in a person aged 18-69 years in good health. The sequencing sample was made of peripheral blood mononuclear cells. This chain links TRBV7-8 with TRBJ2-5; 7 positions match TRBD1. The part of the CDR3 DNA that was read is TGTGCCAGCAGCCCCGACAGGGTTTTAAGAGATACC. Residues: CASSPDRVLRDT. The whole CDR3 reads CASSPDRVLRDTQYF.